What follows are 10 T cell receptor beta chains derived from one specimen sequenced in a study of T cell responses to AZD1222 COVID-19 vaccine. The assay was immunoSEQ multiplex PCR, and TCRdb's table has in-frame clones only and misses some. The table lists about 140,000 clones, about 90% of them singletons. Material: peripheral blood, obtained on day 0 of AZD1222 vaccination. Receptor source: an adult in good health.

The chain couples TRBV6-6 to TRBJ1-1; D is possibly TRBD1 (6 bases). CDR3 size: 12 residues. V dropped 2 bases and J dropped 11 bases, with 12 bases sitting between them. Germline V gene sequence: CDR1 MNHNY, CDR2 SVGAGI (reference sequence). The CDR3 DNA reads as TGTGCCAGCAGTTACCCCCAGGGGTTTGCTTTCTTT. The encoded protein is CASSYPQGFAFF.

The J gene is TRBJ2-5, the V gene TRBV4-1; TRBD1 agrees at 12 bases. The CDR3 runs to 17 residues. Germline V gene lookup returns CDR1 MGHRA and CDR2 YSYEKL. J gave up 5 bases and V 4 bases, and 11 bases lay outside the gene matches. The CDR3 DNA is TGCGCCAGCAGCCGACAAGGGACAGGGGGCGCGCGGGAGACCCAGTACTTC. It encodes CASSRQGTGGARETQYF.

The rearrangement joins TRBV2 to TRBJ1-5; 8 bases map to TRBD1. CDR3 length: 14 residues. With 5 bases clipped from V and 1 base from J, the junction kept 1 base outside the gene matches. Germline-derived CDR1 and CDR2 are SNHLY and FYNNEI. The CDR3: CASSWDRSNQPQHF. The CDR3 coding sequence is TGTGCCAGCAGTTGGGACAGGAGCAATCAGCCCCAGCATTTT.

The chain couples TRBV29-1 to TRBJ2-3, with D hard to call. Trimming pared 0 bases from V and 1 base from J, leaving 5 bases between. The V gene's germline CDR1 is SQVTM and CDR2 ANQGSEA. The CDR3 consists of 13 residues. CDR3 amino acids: CSVEEPRTDTQYF. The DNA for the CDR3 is TGCAGCGTTGAAGAGCCCCGCACAGATACGCAGTATTTT.

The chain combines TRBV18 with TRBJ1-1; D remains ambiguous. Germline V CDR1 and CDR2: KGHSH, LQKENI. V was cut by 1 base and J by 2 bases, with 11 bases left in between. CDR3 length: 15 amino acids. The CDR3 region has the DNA TGTGCCAGCTCACCACGGGTGACCAGCAACACTGAAGCTTTCTTT. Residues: CASSPRVTSNTEAFF.

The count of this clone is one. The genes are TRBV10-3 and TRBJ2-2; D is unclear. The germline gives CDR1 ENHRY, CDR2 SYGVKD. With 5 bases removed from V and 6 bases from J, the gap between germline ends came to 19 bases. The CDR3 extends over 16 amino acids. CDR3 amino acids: CAISPSDGGGAGELFF. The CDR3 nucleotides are TGTGCCATCAGTCCCTCGGACGGTGGTGGGGCCGGGGAGCTGTTTTTT.

The CDR3 here is CSVAMRLATDTQYF. In DNA form, the CDR3 reads TGCAGCGTTGCAATGAGACTAGCCACAGATACGCAGTATTTT. V and J are TRBV29-1 and TRBJ2-3; 7 nucleotides agree with TRBD2. J lost 2 bases, V lost 4 bases, and 6 bases had no gene match. This CDR3 contains 14 residues. In germline, CDR1 is SQVTM, CDR2 ANQGSEA.

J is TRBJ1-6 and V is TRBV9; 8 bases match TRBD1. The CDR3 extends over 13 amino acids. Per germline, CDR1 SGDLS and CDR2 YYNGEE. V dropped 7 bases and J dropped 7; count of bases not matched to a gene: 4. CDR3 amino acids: CASATGVNSPLHF. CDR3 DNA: TGTGCCAGCGCGACAGGGGTGAATTCACCCCTCCACTTT.

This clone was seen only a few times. CDR3 loop: CASIGGNEQFF. In nucleotides, the CDR3 is TGTGCCAGCATCGGTGGCAATGAGCAGTTCTTC. The chain joins TRBV6-6 to TRBJ2-1; D gene uncertain. Trimming shortened V by 7 bases and J by 6 bases, and 7 bases separated the two germline ends. The CDR3 length is 11 residues. CDR1 MNHNY and CDR2 SVGAGI come from the germline V gene (reference sequence).

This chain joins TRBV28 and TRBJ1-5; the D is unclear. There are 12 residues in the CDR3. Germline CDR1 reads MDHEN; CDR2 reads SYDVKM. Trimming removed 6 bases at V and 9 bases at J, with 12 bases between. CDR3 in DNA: TGTGCCAGCAGCCCCTCTCTGGGGCCCCAGCATTTT. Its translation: CASSPSLGPQHF.